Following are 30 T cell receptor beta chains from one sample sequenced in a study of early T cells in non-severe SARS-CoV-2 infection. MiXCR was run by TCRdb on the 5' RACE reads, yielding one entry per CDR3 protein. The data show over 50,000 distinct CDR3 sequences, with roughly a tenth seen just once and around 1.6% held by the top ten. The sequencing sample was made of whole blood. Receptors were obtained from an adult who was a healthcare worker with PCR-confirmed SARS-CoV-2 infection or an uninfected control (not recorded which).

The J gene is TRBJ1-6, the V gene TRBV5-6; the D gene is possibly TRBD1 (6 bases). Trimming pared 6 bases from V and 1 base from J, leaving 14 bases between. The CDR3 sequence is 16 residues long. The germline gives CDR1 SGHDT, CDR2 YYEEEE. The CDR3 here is CASTALGGSYNSPLHF. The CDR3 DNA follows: TGTGCCAGCACCGCCTTAGGGGGATCCTATAATTCACCCCTCCACTTT.

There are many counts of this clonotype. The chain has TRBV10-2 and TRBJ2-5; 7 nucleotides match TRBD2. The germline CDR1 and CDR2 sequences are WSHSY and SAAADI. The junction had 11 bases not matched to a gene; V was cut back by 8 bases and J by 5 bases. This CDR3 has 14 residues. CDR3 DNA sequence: TGCGCCAGCGGGAGGGTCTCCGGTGGGGAGACCCAGTACTTC. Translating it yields CASGRVSGGETQYF.

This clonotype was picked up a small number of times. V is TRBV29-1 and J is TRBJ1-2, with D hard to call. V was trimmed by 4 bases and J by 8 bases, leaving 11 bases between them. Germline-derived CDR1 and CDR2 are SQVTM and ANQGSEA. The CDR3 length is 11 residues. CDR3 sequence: CSVGRNQGYTF. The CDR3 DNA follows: TGCAGCGTTGGACGTAACCAGGGCTACACCTTC.

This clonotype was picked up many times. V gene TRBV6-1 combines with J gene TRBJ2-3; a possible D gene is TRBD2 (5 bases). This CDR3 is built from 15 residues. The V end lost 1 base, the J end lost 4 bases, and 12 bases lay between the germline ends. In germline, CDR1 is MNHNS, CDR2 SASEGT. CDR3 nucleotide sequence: TGTGCCAGCAGTGAAGTAGGCAGGAGGTCAGATACGCAGTATTTT. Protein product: CASSEVGRRSDTQYF.

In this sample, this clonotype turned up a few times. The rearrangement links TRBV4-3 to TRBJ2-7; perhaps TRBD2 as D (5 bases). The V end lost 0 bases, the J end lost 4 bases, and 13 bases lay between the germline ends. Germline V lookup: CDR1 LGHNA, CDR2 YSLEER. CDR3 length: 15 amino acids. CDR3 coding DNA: TGCGCCAGCAGCCAAGATCCGCGCGAGGGATACGAGCAGTACTTC. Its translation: CASSQDPREGYEQYF.

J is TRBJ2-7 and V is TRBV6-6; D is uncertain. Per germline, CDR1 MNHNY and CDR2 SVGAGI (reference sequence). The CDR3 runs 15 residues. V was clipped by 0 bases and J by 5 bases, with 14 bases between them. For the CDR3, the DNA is TGTGCCAGCAGTTACTCGAGAACCCGCCCCCACGAGCAGTACTTC. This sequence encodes CASSYSRTRPHEQYF.

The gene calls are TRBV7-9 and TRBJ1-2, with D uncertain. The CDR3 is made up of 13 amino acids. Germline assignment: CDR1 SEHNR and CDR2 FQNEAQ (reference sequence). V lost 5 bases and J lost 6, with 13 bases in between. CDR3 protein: CASSPTGGNGYTF. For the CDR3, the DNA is TGTGCCAGCAGCCCCACCGGAGGGAATGGCTACACCTTC.

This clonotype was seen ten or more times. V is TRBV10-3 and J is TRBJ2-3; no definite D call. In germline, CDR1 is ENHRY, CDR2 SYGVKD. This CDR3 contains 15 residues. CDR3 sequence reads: CASWDSSTSTDTQYF. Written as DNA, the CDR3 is TGTGCGTCATGGGATAGCTCTACTAGCACAGATACGCAGTATTTT.

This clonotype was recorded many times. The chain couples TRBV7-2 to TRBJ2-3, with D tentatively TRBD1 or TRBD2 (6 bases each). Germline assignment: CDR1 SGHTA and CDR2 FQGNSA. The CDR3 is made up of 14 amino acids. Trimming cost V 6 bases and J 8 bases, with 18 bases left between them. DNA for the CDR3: TGTGCCAGCAGACTAACCCCGGGGGCGGTTACGCAGTATTTT. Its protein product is CASRLTPGAVTQYF. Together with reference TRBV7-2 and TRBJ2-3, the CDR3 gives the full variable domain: GAGVSQSPSNKVTEKGKDVELRCDPISGHTALYWYRQSLGQGLEFLIYFQGNSAPDKSGLPSDRFSAERTGGSVSTLTIQRTQQEDSAVYLCASRLTPGAVTQYFGPGTRLTVL.

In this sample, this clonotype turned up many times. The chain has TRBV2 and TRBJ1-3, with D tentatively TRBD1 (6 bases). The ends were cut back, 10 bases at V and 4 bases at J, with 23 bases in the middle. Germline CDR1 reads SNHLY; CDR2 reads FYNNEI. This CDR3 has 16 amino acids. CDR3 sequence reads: CATRAARGGSGNTIYF. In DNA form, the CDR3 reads TGTGCCACCCGTGCTGCGAGGGGGGGATCCGGAAACACCATATATTTT.

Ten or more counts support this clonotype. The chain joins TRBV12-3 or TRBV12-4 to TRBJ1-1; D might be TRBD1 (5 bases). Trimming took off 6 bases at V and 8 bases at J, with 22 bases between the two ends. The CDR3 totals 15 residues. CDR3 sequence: CASSPSRGFWGEAFF. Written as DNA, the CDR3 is TGTGCCAGCAGCCCTAGTCGAGGGTTTTGGGGCGAAGCTTTCTTT.

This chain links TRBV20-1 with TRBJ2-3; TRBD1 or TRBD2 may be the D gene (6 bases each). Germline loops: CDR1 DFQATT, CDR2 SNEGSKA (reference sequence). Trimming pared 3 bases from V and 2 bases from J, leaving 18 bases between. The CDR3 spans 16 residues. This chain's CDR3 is CSARTPGAGHTDTQYF. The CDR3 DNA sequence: TGCAGTGCTAGGACCCCGGGGGCGGGGCACACAGATACGCAGTATTTT.

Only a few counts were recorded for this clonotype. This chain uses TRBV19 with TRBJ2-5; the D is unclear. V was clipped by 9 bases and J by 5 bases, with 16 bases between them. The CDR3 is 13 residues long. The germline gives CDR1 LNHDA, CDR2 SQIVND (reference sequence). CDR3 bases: TGTGCCAGCGCCAATGGCGTCGGGGAGACCCAGTACTTC. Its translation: CASANGVGETQYF.

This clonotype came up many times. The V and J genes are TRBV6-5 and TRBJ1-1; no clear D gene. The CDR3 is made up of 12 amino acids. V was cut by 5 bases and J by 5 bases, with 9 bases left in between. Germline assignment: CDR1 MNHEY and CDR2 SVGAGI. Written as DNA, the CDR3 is TGTGCCAGCAGTCCGACCGGGACTGAAGCTTTCTTT. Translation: CASSPTGTEAFF.

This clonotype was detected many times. Here the CDR3 DNA reads TGTGCCACCACGGACAGGGCTAACTATGGCTACACCTTC. Protein product: CATTDRANYGYTF. J is TRBJ1-2 and V is TRBV6-5; 8 nucleotides line up with TRBD1. This CDR3 spans 13 amino acids. V shed 10 bases, J shed 0 bases, and the junction held 4 bases outside the gene matches. Per the germline V gene, CDR1 is MNHEY and CDR2 is SVGAGI.

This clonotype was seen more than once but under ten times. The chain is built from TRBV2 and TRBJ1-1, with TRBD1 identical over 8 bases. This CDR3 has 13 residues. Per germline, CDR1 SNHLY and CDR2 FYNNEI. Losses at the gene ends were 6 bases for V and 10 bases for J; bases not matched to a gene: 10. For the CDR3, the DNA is TGTGCCAGCAGCCAGACAGGGGTTCTGATAGCTTTCTTT. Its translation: CASSQTGVLIAFF.

CDR3 in DNA: TGCAGCGCCGACAGGGAAAACACCGGGGAGCTGTTTTTT. Its translation is CSADRENTGELFF. The chain links TRBV29-1 to TRBJ2-2, with 7 bases matching TRBD1. CDR3 length equals 13 residues. The V gene end was trimmed by 7 bases and the J gene end by 2 bases; junction bases not matched to a gene: 4. The germline V gene encodes CDR1 SQVTM and CDR2 ANQGSEA.

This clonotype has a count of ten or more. The CDR3 nucleotides read TGTGCCAGCAGCCAAGGGACGATTTACAATGAGCAGTTCTTC. Translated, it gives CASSQGTIYNEQFF. The rearrangement uses TRBV4-2 and TRBJ2-1; D call uncertain. The CDR3 runs 14 residues. V was trimmed by 1 base and J by 4 bases, leaving 8 bases between them. Germline CDR1 and CDR2: LGHNA and YNFKEQ.

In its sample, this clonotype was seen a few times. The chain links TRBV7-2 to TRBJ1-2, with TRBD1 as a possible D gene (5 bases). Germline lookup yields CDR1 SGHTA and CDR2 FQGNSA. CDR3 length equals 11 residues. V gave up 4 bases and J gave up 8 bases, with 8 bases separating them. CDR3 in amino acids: CASSWGRGYTF. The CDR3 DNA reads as TGTGCCAGCAGCTGGGGCAGGGGCTACACCTTC.

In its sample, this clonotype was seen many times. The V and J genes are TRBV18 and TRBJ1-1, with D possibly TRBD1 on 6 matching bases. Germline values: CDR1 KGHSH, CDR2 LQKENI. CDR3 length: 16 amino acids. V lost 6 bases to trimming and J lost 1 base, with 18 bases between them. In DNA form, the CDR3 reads TGTGCCAGCTCCCCCACGCAGGGGCGAGGGAACACTGAAGCTTTCTTT. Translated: CASSPTQGRGNTEAFF.

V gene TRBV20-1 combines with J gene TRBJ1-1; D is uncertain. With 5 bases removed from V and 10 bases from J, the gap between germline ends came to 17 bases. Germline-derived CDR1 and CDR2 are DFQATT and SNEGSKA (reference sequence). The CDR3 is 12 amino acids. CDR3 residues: CSAPDRSGRAFF. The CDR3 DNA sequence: TGCAGTGCTCCCGACCGCTCCGGTCGAGCTTTCTTT.

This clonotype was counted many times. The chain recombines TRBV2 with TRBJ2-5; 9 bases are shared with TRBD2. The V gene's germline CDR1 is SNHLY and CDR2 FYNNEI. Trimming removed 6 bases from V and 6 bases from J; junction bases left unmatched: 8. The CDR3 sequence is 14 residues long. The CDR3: CASSGGGAMQTQYF. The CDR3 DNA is TGTGCCAGCAGCGGCGGGGGGGCGATGCAGACCCAGTACTTC.

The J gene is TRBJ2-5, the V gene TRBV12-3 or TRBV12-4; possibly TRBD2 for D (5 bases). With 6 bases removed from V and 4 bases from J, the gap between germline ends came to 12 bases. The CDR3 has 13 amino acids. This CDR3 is CASSSPAGETQYF. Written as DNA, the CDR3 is TGTGCCAGCAGCTCTCCTGCGGGAGAGACCCAGTACTTC.

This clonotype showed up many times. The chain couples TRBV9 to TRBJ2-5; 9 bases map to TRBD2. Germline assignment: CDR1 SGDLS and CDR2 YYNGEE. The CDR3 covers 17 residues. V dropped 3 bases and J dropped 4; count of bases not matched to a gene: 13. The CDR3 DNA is TGTGCCAGCAGCGCCCGGTCAGGCGGGGGGGCGCGAGAGACCCAGTACTTC. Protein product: CASSARSGGGARETQYF.

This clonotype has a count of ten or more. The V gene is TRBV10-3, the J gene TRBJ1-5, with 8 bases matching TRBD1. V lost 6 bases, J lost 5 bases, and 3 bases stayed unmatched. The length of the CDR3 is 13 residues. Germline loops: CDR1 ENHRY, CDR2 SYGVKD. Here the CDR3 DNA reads TGTGCCATCAGCCAACAGGGGGATCAGCCCCAGCATTTT. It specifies CAISQQGDQPQHF.

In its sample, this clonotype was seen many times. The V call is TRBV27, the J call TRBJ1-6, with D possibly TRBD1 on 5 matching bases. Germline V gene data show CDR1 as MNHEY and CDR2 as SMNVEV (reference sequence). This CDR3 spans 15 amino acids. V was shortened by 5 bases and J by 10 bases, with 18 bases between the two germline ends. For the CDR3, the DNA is TGTGCCAGCAGTGCCTATTTAGGGGCGGACTCACCCCTCCACTTT. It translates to CASSAYLGADSPLHF.

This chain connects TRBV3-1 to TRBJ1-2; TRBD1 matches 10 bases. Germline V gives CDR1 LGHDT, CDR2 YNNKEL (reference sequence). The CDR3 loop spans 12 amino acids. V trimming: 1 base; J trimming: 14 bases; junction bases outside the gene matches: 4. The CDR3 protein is CASSQGQGASTF. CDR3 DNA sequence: TGTGCCAGCAGCCAAGGACAGGGGGCGTCTACCTTC.

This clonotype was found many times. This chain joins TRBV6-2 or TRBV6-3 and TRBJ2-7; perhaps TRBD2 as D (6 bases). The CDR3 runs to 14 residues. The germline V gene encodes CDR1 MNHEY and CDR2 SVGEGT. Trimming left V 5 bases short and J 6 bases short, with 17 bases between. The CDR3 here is CASSRPGLLSEQYF. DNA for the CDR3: TGTGCCAGCAGTCGGCCGGGACTCCTTTCCGAGCAGTACTTC.

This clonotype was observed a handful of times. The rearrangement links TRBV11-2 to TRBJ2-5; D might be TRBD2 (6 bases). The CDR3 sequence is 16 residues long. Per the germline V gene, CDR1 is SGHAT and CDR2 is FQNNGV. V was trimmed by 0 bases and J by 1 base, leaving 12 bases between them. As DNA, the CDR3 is TGTGCCAGCAGCTTAGATGGGCGGACTACCCAAGAGACCCAGTACTTC. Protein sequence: CASSLDGRTTQETQYF.

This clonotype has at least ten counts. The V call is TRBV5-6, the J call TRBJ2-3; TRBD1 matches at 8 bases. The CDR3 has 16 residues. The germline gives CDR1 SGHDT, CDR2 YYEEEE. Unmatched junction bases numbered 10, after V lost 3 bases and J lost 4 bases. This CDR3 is CASSSGGQGSPDTQYF. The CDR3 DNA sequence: TGTGCCAGCAGCTCTGGAGGACAGGGAAGCCCAGATACGCAGTATTTT.